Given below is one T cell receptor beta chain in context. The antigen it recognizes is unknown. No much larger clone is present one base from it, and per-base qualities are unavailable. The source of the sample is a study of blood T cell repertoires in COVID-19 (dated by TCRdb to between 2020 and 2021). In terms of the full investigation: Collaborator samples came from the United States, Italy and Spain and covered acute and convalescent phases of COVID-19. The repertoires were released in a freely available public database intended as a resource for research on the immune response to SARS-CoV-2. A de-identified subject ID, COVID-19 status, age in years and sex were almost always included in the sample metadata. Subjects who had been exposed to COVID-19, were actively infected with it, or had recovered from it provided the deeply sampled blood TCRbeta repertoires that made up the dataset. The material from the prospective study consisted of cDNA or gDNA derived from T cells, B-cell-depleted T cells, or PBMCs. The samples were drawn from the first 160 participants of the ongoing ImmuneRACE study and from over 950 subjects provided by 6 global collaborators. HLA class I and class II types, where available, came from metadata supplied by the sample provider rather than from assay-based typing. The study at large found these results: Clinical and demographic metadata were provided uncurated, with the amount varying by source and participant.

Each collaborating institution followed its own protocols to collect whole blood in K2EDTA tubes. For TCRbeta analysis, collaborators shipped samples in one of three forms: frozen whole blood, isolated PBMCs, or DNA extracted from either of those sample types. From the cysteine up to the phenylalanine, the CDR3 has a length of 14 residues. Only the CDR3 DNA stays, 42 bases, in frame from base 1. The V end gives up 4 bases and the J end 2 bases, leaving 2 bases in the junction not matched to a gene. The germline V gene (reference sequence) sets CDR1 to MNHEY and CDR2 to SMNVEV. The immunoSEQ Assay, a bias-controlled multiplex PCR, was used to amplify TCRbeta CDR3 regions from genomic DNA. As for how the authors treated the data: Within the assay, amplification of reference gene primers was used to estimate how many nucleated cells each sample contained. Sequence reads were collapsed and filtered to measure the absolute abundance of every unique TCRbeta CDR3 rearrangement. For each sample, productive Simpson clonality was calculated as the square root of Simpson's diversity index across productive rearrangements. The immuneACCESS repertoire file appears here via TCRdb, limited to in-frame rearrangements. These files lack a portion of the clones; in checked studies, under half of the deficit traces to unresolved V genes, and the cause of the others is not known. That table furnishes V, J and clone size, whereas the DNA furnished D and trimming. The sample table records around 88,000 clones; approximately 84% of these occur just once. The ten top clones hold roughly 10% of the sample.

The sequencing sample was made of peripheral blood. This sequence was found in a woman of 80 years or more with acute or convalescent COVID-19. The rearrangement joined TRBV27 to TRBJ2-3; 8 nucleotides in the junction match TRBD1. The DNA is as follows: TGTGCCAGCAGTTCGGACAGGGACACAGATACGCAGTATTTT. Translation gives CASSSDRDTDTQYF.